The T cell receptor (beta chain) described here comes from a study of T cells in Graves' hyperthyroidism and ophthalmopathy. Authors of the study amplified TCR beta CDR3 regions from RNA transcripts. Researchers ran a first-round RT-PCR on the TCR CDR3 using the HTBI primer set. One entry per CDR3 protein results from TCRdb running MiXCR on the multiplex PCR reads. Of a few hundred thousand distinct CDR3 sequences in the sample, about 15% were seen once. This clonotype was seen a few times. Its antigen is as yet unknown. No ophthalmopathy progression within 18 months constituted stable Graves' hyperthyroidism. Uncontrolled infections, other autoimmune diseases, pregnancy or lactation led to exclusion of patients. Looked up from germline, CDR1 is MNHEY and CDR2 is SMNVEV (reference sequence). CDR3 length: 13 amino acids. The V and J ends lost 6 bases and 6 bases respectively, with 14 bases between them.

Study conclusions and caveats: Ophthalmopathy and stable hyperthyroidism were told apart by a 13 V-J model.

Material: blood. This rearrangement joins TRBV27 to TRBJ1-1, with D unresolved. This receptor was obtained from a woman aged 30 to 39 with Graves' hyperthyroidism. The CDR3 spells CASSYRGVAEAFF. CDR3 bases: TGTGCCAGCAGCTACAGAGGTGTCGCTGAAGCTTTCTTT.